This entry lists 19 T cell receptor beta chains sequenced from one sample in a study of control samples from healthy donors and cancer patients. Only in-frame clones appear in the TCRdb table, and some are missing; sequencing was by immunoSEQ multiplex PCR. The table has 90,000 to 150,000 clones, about nine tenths seen once. Sequenced input: blood. The receptors originated from a woman aged 18-30 years in good health.

The chain has TRBV19 and TRBJ2-7; D uncertain. Germline CDR1 is LNHDA and CDR2 is SQIVND (reference sequence). The V and J ends lost 4 bases and 2 bases respectively, with 18 bases between them. CDR3 length: 16 amino acids. CDR3 amino acids: CASSKATGPSAYEQYF. The CDR3, as DNA: TGTGCCAGTAGTAAGGCAACTGGCCCGTCGGCCTACGAGCAGTACTTC.

Comments on this clone: Germline is not matched at one junction end, which may reflect a read error. The CDR3 spells CASRIDSGNEAFF. In DNA, the CDR3 is TGTGCCAGTAGGATAGACAGCGGGAATGAAGCTTTCTTT. This chain connects TRBV19 to TRBJ1-1; perhaps TRBD1 as D (5 bases). Germline CDR1 is LNHDA and CDR2 is SQIVND (reference sequence). This CDR3 has 13 residues. The whole variable domain, remainder taken from reference TRBV19 and TRBJ1-1, is DGGITQSPKYLFRKEGQNVTLSCEQNLNHDAMYWYRQDPGQGLRLIYYSQIVNDFQKGDIAEGYSVSREKKESFPLTVTSAQKNPTAFYLCASRIDSGNEAFFGQGTRLTVV.

The chain uses TRBV4-2 and TRBJ2-2; no reliable D call. CDR1 is LGHNA, CDR2 YNFKEQ, per germline. The CDR3 is 16 residues long. The germline V and J ends were trimmed by 3 bases and 7 bases, with 18 bases remaining between them. This chain's CDR3 is CASSHLGRADVGELFF. The DNA of the CDR3 is TGTGCCAGCAGCCACTTGGGTCGCGCGGACGTCGGGGAGCTGTTTTTT.

The gene calls are TRBV19 and TRBJ1-4, with D unresolved. The CDR3 length is 17 residues. V was clipped by 0 bases and J by 8 bases, with 19 bases between them. Germline V gene sequence: CDR1 LNHDA, CDR2 SQIVND (reference sequence). The CDR3 DNA is TGTGCCAGTAGTATAGATCGGGAGTTCCGTCCGGAGGAAAAACTGTTTTTT. Protein: CASSIDREFRPEEKLFF.

The chain recombines TRBV6-2 or TRBV6-3 with TRBJ1-1; D might be TRBD1 (6 bases). V was trimmed by 5 bases and J by 4 bases, leaving 8 bases between them. This CDR3 is 12 amino acids long. CDR1 is MNHEY, CDR2 SVGEGT, per germline. The CDR3 nucleotides are TGTGCCAGCAGTACCAGGGGCACTGAAGCTTTCTTT. Encoded protein: CASSTRGTEAFF.

The chain employs TRBV27 and TRBJ2-3, with D maybe TRBD2 (5 bases). This CDR3 region has 15 residues. CDR1 and CDR2 (germline): MNHEY, SMNVEV (reference sequence). V lost 5 bases, J lost 5 bases, and 17 bases lay in between. This CDR3 is CASSAAWETIDTQYF. CDR3 DNA sequence: TGTGCCAGCAGTGCGGCTTGGGAGACGATAGATACGCAGTATTTT.

This chain links TRBV7-2 with TRBJ1-2; 7 positions match TRBD1. The CDR3 has 13 residues. Trimming cost V 4 bases and J 3 bases; bases outside gene matches: 2. Germline V CDR1 and CDR2: SGHTA, FQGNSA. As DNA, the CDR3 is TGTGCCAGCAGCTACGACAGGGACTATGGCTACACCTTC. Its translation: CASSYDRDYGYTF.

The genes are TRBV4-3 and TRBJ1-2; 7 bases are shared with TRBD1. V lost 1 base to trimming and J lost 4 bases; unmatched junction nucleotides: 12. This CDR3 is 17 amino acids long. Germline V CDR1 and CDR2: LGHNA, YSLEER. The CDR3 reads CASSQALGQEGTYGYTF. The CDR3 nucleotides read TGCGCCAGCAGCCAAGCCCTCGGACAGGAAGGGACCTATGGCTACACCTTC.

This chain uses TRBV4-3 with TRBJ2-7; D not resolved. The ends were cut back, 0 bases at V and 2 bases at J, with 17 bases in the middle. The germline gives CDR1 LGHNA, CDR2 YSLEER. The CDR3 is 17 amino acids. In DNA form, the CDR3 reads TGCGCCAGCAGCCAAGATCAATCCACCTCAGGTGCCTACGAGCAGTACTTC. Its protein is CASSQDQSTSGAYEQYF.

The CDR3 spells CASSPQNYNYGYTF. The CDR3 bases are TGTGCCAGCAGCCCCCAGAACTATAACTATGGCTACACCTTC. The chain combines TRBV7-9 with TRBJ1-2; the D is unclear. The CDR3 has 14 residues. Germline CDR1 and CDR2: SEHNR and FQNEAQ (reference sequence). V lost 5 bases and J lost 1, with 11 bases in between.

The chain employs TRBV2 and TRBJ1-4, with D maybe TRBD1 (5 bases). V shed 1 base and J shed 4 bases, with 10 bases lying between them. Germline V gene data show CDR1 as SNHLY and CDR2 as FYNNEI. CDR3 length equals 15 residues. Here the CDR3 reads CASSEDRGINEKLFF. CDR3 sequence (DNA): TGTGCCAGCAGTGAAGATAGGGGAATTAATGAAAAACTGTTTTTT.

This clone has more than one count but fewer than ten. The chain links TRBV6-6 to TRBJ1-2, with TRBD1 matching 8 bases. The CDR3 is 14 residues long. Trimming took 6 bases from V and 4 from J; bases not matched to a gene: 7. Germline loops: CDR1 MNHNY, CDR2 SVGAGI (reference sequence). This CDR3 is CASSGQGTRYGYTF. For the CDR3, the DNA is TGTGCCAGCAGCGGACAGGGAACTCGCTATGGCTACACCTTC.

This chain connects TRBV4-3 to TRBJ2-2; 8 positions match TRBD2. The CDR3 consists of 17 residues. The germline gives CDR1 LGHNA, CDR2 YSLEER. The V segment lost 1 base and the J segment 7 bases; nucleotides outside the gene matches: 11. This CDR3 reads CASSQVNGRDVVGELFF. CDR3 sequence (DNA): TGCGCCAGCAGCCAAGTCAACGGGAGGGATGTTGTCGGGGAGCTGTTTTTT.

The rearrangement joins TRBV5-1 to TRBJ1-1; 7 positions match TRBD1. The CDR3 is 16 residues long. V shed 3 bases and J 0 bases; nucleotides not matched to a gene: 8. Germline values: CDR1 SGHRS, CDR2 YFSETQ. CDR3 DNA sequence: TGCGCCAGCAGCTCAAACCCACAGGGGTTGAACACTGAAGCTTTCTTT. Its protein product is CASSSNPQGLNTEAFF. The complete variable domain, with remaining parts taken from reference TRBV5-1 and TRBJ1-1, reads KAGVTQTPRYLIKTRGQQVTLSCSPISGHRSVSWYQQTPGQGLQFLFEYFSETQRNKGNFPGRFSGRQFSNSRSEMNVSTLELGDSALYLCASSSNPQGLNTEAFFGQGTRLTVV.

CDR3 protein: CASSERTDYEQYF. CDR3 nucleotide sequence: TGTGCCAGCAGTGAGCGGACAGACTACGAGCAGTACTTC. V is TRBV6-1 and J is TRBJ2-7, with TRBD1 as a possible D gene (6 bases). CDR3 size: 13 residues. CDR1 MNHNS and CDR2 SASEGT come from the germline V gene. V was shortened by 3 bases and J by 3 bases, with 9 bases between the two germline ends.

V and J are TRBV19 and TRBJ1-5, with D possibly being TRBD1 (5 bases). Trimming took off 7 bases at V and 1 base at J, with 20 bases between the two ends. The germline V gene has CDR1 LNHDA and CDR2 SQIVND (reference sequence). There are 17 residues in the CDR3. The CDR3 DNA reads as TGTGCCAGTACGACCACGAAAAGGGGAATAAGCAATCAGCCCCAGCATTTT. Translation: CASTTTKRGISNQPQHF.

This clone was found a few times. The V gene is TRBV7-9, the J gene TRBJ2-7; TRBD2 agrees at 8 bases. This CDR3 is built from 14 residues. Germline CDR1 is SEHNR and CDR2 is FQNEAQ (reference sequence). After removal of 5 bases from V and 3 bases from J, the junction contained 6 bases not matched to a gene. CDR3 DNA sequence: TGTGCCAGCAGCAAAGCGGGGGCCCTCTACGAGCAGTACTTC. This translates into CASSKAGALYEQYF.

This chain joins TRBV28 and TRBJ2-4; a weak D match, TRBD1 (6 bases). The germline CDR1 and CDR2 sequences are MDHEN and SYDVKM. V was clipped by 7 bases and J by 11 bases, with 15 bases between them. The CDR3 is 12 amino acids. CDR3 sequence reads: CASTSTGRLQYF. The CDR3 nucleotides are TGTGCCAGCACCAGCACAGGGAGACTTCAGTACTTC. The whole variable domain, filled in from reference TRBV28 and TRBJ2-4, reads DVKVTQSSRYLVKRTGEKVFLECVQDMDHENMFWYRQDPGLGLRLIYFSYDVKMKEKGDIPEGYSVSREKKERFSLILESASTNQTSMYLCASTSTGRLQYFGAGTRLSVL.

The rearrangement uses TRBV7-2 and TRBJ1-2, with 9 bases aligning to TRBD1. V lost 6 bases, J lost 7 bases, and 6 bases stayed unmatched. CDR1 and CDR2 (germline): SGHTA, FQGNSA. The CDR3 covers 13 residues. CDR3 residues: CASSYDRGGGYTF. The CDR3 bases are TGTGCCAGCAGTTACGACAGGGGGGGTGGCTACACCTTC.